These 14 T cell receptor beta chains were all obtained from the same sample, sequenced in a study of CD8+ T cells in alopecia areata. RNA, once extracted, was reverse transcribed into cDNA for use as the sequencing template. Using immunoSEQ multiplex PCR, the repertoire was profiled, and TCRdb retains in-frame clones only, with some absent. The sample consists of about 150,000 clones, 40% to 50% of them appearing once. The sample consisted of CD4+ T cells sorted from blood. The receptors shown here come from a human donor with alopecia areata.

This clone has only a few counts. J is TRBJ2-7 and V is TRBV6-5; no clear D. V lost 6 bases and J lost 3, with 6 bases in between. Germline V CDR1 and CDR2: MNHEY, SVGAGI. This CDR3 has 11 residues. CDR3 residues: CASRSRYEQYF. The CDR3 coding sequence is TGTGCCAGCAGGTCCCGCTACGAGCAGTACTTC.

The chain uses TRBV30 and TRBJ1-5, with 11 bases fitting TRBD1. Germline CDR1 is GTSNPN and CDR2 is SVGIG (reference sequence). The CDR3 is 15 residues long. J gave up 6 bases and V 1 base, and 5 bases lay outside the gene matches. The CDR3 loop is CAWSGGQGAVQPQHF. CDR3 in DNA: TGTGCCTGGAGTGGAGGACAGGGGGCGGTTCAGCCCCAGCATTTT.

This clone was counted a few times. The chain links TRBV29-1 to TRBJ2-2; D might be TRBD1 (5 bases). Trimming took off 7 bases at V and 1 base at J, with 13 bases between the two ends. The CDR3 covers 14 residues. Per germline, CDR1 SQVTM and CDR2 ANQGSEA. This chain's CDR3 is CSGGLQENTGELFF. The CDR3 DNA reads as TGCAGCGGTGGATTACAGGAGAACACCGGGGAGCTGTTTTTT.

This clone has just a few counts. The chain recombines TRBV7-2 with TRBJ2-2, with D possibly being TRBD2 (6 bases). V was trimmed by 5 bases and J by 5 bases, leaving 15 bases between them. The germline gives CDR1 SGHTA, CDR2 FQGNSA. This CDR3 has 15 residues. In DNA form, the CDR3 reads TGTGCCAGCAGCCCGTGGGACTCGGGGACCGGGGAGCTGTTTTTT. It yields the protein CASSPWDSGTGELFF.

The rearrangement uses TRBV14 and TRBJ2-4, with D possibly TRBD2 on 5 matching bases. This CDR3 spans 15 amino acids. Germline V gene sequence: CDR1 SGHDN, CDR2 FVKESK. The V end lost 0 bases, the J end lost 9 bases, and 15 bases lay between the germline ends. The DNA of the CDR3 is TGTGCCAGCAGCCAAGATTGGTGGATGGGGAGCATTCAGTACTTC. Amino acids: CASSQDWWMGSIQYF.

The table lists this clone with a few counts. The chain is built from TRBV29-1 and TRBJ2-1, with 8 positions matching TRBD2. Germline V gives CDR1 SQVTM, CDR2 ANQGSEA. V shed 4 bases, J shed 3 bases, and the junction held 2 bases outside the gene matches. The CDR3 is 13 residues long. The CDR3 nucleotides are TGCAGCGTTGGCGGGAGGAACTACAATGAGCAGTTCTTC. Translating gives CSVGGRNYNEQFF.

The genes are TRBV6-1 and TRBJ1-4; D may be TRBD1 (6 bases). Germline assignment: CDR1 MNHNS and CDR2 SASEGT. This CDR3 has 13 residues. Trimming cost V 5 bases and J 8 bases, with 12 bases left between them. This chain's CDR3 is CASSIGQLEKLFF. The CDR3 region has the DNA TGTGCCAGCAGTATCGGACAGTTGGAAAAACTGTTTTTT.

This clone showed up just once. The sample has other DNA sequences that encode this CDR3 too. V is TRBV30 and J is TRBJ2-3; D is unresolved. CDR1 and CDR2 from the germline V gene are GTSNPN and SVGIG (reference sequence). The V gene lost 0 bases and the J gene lost 6 bases, with 4 bases spanning the gap. The CDR3 loop spans 11 amino acids. CDR3 bases: TGTGCCTGGAGTGTCGGGGATACGCAGTATTTT. Translation gives CAWSVGDTQYF.

The chain uses TRBV2 and TRBJ1-1; TRBD1 might be the D (6 bases). Per germline, CDR1 SNHLY and CDR2 FYNNEI. V was shortened by 7 bases and J by 5 bases, with 17 bases between the two germline ends. The CDR3 has 14 amino acids. The DNA for the CDR3 is TGTGCCAGCATTGGTACAGGGCGGTGGACTGAAGCTTTCTTT. Protein sequence: CASIGTGRWTEAFF.

V usage is TRBV29-1 and J usage is TRBJ2-2; 8 nucleotides line up with TRBD1. The germline V gene encodes CDR1 SQVTM and CDR2 ANQGSEA. The CDR3 runs to 12 residues. After removal of 7 bases from V and 8 bases from J, the junction contained 6 bases not matched to a gene. The CDR3 protein is CSGGQEGGELFF. The CDR3 DNA is TGCAGCGGGGGACAGGAGGGAGGGGAGCTGTTTTTT.

This clone was recorded once. This chain connects TRBV28 to TRBJ1-2; possible D gene TRBD1, 5 bases. Germline V lookup: CDR1 MDHEN, CDR2 SYDVKM. The CDR3 consists of 12 residues. V lost 5 bases and J lost 3, with 7 bases in between. The CDR3 coding sequence is TGTGCCAGCAGTCTACAGGACTATGGCTACACCTTC. This codes for CASSLQDYGYTF.

CDR3 in DNA: TGTGCCAGCAGCCCTATTGGACGTGGGACCTACGAGCAGTACTTC. This codes for CASSPIGRGTYEQYF. The chain carries TRBV7-2 and TRBJ2-7, with D unclear. The ends were cut back, 5 bases at V and 2 bases at J, with 16 bases in the middle. Germline values: CDR1 SGHTA, CDR2 FQGNSA. The CDR3 has 15 amino acids.

This clone came up many times. V gene TRBV7-3 combines with J gene TRBJ2-1; TRBD1 might be the D (6 bases). The CDR3 covers 14 residues. Between the trimmed V and J ends, which lost 4 bases and 4 bases, there was a span of 11 bases. Germline CDR1 SGHTA, CDR2 FQGTGA. In DNA form, the CDR3 reads TGTGCCAGCAGCTCGGACAGCGTATACAATGAGCAGTTCTTC. Translation: CASSSDSVYNEQFF. Full variable domain (missing parts from reference TRBV7-3 and TRBJ2-1): GAGVSQTPSNKVTEKGKYVELRCDPISGHTALYWYRQSLGQGPEFLIYFQGTGAADDSGLPNDRFFAVRPEGSVSTLKIQRTERGDSAVYLCASSSDSVYNEQFFGPGTRLTVL.

The chain employs TRBV4-1 and TRBJ2-7; D tentatively reads TRBD1 or TRBD2 (6 bases each). The V and J ends lost 6 bases and 2 bases respectively, with 20 bases between them. This CDR3 has 16 residues. The germline CDR1 and CDR2 sequences are MGHRA and YSYEKL. CDR3: CASSPIRLGGPYEQYF. As DNA, the CDR3 is TGCGCCAGCAGTCCAATTCGACTGGGGGGCCCCTACGAGCAGTACTTC.